The 2 T cell receptor beta chains below all came from one sample that was sequenced in a study of T-cell memory formation after mild COVID-19 (dated by TCRdb to the early 2020s). Library prep was done by 5' RACE. The instrument was an Illumina NovaSeq 6000. The public sequencing data were trimmed at Q25 with fastp and processed into clonotypes with MiXCR by TCRdb, which kept only in-frame beta chains. Each CDR3 protein appears once, grouped with its most common genes and DNA. A total of some 200,000 distinct CDR3 sequences appear in this sample, 20% to 25% of them only once. The ten largest clones represent under 30% of the sample. Source material: PBMCs or a T cell subset sorted from them (not recorded which). The receptor set was obtained from an adult woman who had mild COVID-19 (a few samples of this study predate the infection). The sample titles of this study are shuffled in the database, so cell type and time point are left out; the donor was told from shared clones.

This chain joins TRBV5-6 and TRBJ2-5, with D perhaps matching TRBD1 or TRBD2 (5 bases each). The CDR3 has 14 amino acids. Trimming pared 6 bases from V and 2 bases from J, leaving 14 bases between. Germline CDR1 is SGHDT and CDR2 is YYEEEE. The CDR3 sequence is CASTSGTLQETQYF. For the CDR3, the DNA is TGTGCCAGCACTTCCGGGACCCTGCAAGAGACCCAGTACTTC.

This chain links TRBV15 with TRBJ2-1; 8 bases fit TRBD1. In germline, CDR1 is LNHNV, CDR2 YYDKDF (reference sequence). The CDR3 is made up of 16 amino acids. The V gene end was trimmed by 3 bases and the J gene end by 7 bases; junction bases not matched to a gene: 11. CDR3 sequence reads: CATSRGLGQVQNEQFF. The CDR3 DNA is TGTGCCACCAGCAGGGGATTGGGACAGGTCCAAAATGAGCAGTTCTTC.